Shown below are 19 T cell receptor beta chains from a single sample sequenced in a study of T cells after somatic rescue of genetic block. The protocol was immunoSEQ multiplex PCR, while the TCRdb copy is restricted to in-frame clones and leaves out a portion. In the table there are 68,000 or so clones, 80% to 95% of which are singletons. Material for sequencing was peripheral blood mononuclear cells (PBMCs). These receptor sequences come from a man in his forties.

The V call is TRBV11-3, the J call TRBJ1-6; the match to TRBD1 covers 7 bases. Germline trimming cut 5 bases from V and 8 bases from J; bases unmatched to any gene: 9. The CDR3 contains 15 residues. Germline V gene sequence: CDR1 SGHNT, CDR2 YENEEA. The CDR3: CASSPSTGAHSPLHF. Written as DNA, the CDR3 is TGTGCCAGCAGCCCCAGTACAGGGGCCCATTCACCCCTCCACTTT.

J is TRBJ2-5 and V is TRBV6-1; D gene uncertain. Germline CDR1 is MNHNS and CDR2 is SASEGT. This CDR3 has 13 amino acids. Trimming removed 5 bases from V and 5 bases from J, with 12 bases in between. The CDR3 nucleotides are TGTGCCAGCAGTCTGGGTTACGGGGAGACCCAGTACTTC. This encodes CASSLGYGETQYF.

The CDR3 loop is CASSLGVGTSTDTQYF. The CDR3 DNA reads as TGCGCCAGCAGCTTGGGTGTGGGAACGAGCACAGATACGCAGTATTTT. This chain links TRBV5-1 with TRBJ2-3; D is undetermined. Deletions cut 0 bases from V and 0 bases from J, with 11 bases between. The CDR3 totals 16 residues. Germline V gene lookup returns CDR1 SGHRS and CDR2 YFSETQ.

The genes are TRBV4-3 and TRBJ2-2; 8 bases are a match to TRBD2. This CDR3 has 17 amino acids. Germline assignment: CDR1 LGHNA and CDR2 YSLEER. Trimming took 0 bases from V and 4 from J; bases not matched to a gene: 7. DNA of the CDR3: TGCGCCAGCAGCCAAGATAGGAGTCTAGCGGGCACCGGGGAGCTGTTTTTT. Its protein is CASSQDRSLAGTGELFF.

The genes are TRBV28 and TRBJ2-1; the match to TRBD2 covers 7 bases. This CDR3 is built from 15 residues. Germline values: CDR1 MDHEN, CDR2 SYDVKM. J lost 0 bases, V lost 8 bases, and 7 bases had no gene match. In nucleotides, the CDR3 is TGTGCCAGCCTTGCAGGCGGGAGCTCCTACAATGAGCAGTTCTTC. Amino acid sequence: CASLAGGSSYNEQFF.

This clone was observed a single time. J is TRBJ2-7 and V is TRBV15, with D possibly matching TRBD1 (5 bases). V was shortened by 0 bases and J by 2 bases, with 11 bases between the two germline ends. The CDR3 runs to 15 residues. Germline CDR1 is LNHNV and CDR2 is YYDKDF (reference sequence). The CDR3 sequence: CATSRESQGTYEQYF. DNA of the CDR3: TGTGCCACCAGCAGAGAATCTCAGGGAACCTACGAGCAGTACTTC.

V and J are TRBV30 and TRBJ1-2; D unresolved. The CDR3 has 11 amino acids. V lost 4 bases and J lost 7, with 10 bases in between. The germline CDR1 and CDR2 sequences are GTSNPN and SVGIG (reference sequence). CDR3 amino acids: CAWKPGSGYTF. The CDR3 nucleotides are TGTGCCTGGAAGCCGGGGAGTGGCTACACCTTC.

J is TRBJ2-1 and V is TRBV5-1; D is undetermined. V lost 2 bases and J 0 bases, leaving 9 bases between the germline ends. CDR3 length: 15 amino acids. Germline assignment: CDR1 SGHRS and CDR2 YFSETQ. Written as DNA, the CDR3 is TGCGCCAGCAGCTTAGACGGAAGCTCCTACAATGAGCAGTTCTTC. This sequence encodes CASSLDGSSYNEQFF.

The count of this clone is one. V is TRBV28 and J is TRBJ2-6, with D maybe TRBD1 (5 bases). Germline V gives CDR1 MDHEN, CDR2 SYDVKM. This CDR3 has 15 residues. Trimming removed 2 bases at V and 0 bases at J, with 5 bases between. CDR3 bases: TGTGCCAGCAGTTTAGACAGCTCTGGGGCCAACGTCCTGACTTTC. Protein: CASSLDSSGANVLTF.

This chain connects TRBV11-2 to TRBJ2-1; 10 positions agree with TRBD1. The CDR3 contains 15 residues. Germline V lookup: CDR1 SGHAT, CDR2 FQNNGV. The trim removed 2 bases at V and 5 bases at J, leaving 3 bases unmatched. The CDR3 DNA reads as TGTGCCAGCAGCTTATCGGGACAGGGGCACAATGAGCAGTTCTTC. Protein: CASSLSGQGHNEQFF.

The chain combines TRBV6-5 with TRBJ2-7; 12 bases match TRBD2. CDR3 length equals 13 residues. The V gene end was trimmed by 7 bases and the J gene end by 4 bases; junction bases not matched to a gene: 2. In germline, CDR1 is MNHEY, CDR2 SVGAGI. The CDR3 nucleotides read TGTGCCAGCACGACTAGCGGGAGTTACGAGCAGTACTTC. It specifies CASTTSGSYEQYF.

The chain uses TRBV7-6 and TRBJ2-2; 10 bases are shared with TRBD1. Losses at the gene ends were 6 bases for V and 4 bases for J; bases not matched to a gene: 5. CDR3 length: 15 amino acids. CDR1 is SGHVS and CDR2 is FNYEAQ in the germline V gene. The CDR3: CASSRDRGFTGELFF. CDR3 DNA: TGTGCCAGCAGTAGGGACAGGGGATTCACCGGGGAGCTGTTTTTT.

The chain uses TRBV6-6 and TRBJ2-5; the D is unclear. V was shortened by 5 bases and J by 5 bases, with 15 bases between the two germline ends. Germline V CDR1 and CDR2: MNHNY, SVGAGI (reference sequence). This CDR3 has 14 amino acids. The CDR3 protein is CASSPGWTWETQYF. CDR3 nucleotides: TGTGCCAGCAGTCCCGGGTGGACGTGGGAGACCCAGTACTTC.

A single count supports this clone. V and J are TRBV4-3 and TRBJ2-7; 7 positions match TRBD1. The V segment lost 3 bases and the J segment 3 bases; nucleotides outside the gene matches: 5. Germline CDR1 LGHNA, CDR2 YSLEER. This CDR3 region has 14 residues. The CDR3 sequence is CASSQGGQDYEQYF. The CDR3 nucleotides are TGCGCCAGCAGCCAGGGCGGACAGGACTACGAGCAGTACTTC.

The DNA of the CDR3 is TGTGCCAGCAGAACCGGACAGGGATCCTATGGCTACACCTTC. It is translated as CASRTGQGSYGYTF. The chain has TRBV11-2 and TRBJ1-2, with 8 bases matching TRBD1. The CDR3 is 14 residues long. The ends lost 6 bases at V and 4 bases at J; junction bases unmatched: 7. Germline values: CDR1 SGHAT, CDR2 FQNNGV.

In nucleotides, the CDR3 is TGTGCCAGCAGCTTAGGTCCAGTAGAGACCCAGTACTTC. It is translated as CASSLGPVETQYF. The genes are TRBV11-1 and TRBJ2-5; D is unresolved. V gave up 1 base and J gave up 4 bases, with 7 bases separating them. CDR3 size: 13 residues. The germline gives CDR1 SGHAT, CDR2 FQDESV (reference sequence).

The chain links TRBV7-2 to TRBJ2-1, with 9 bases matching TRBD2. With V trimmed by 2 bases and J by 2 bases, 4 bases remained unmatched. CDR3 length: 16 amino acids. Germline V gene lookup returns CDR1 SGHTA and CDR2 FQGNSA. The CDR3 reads CASSLYKRGAYNEQFF. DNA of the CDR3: TGTGCCAGCAGCTTATATAAGCGGGGGGCCTACAATGAGCAGTTCTTC. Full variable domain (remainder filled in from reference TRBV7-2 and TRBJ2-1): GAGVSQSPSNKVTEKGKDVELRCDPISGHTALYWYRQSLGQGLEFLIYFQGNSAPDKSGLPSDRFSAERTGGSVSTLTIQRTQQEDSAVYLCASSLYKRGAYNEQFFGPGTRLTVL.

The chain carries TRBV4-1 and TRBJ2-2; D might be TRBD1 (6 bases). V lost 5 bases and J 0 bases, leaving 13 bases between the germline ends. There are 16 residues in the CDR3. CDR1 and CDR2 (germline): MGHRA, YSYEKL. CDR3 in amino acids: CASSTRTDTNTGELFF. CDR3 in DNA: TGCGCCAGCAGCACCCGGACAGATACGAACACCGGGGAGCTGTTTTTT.

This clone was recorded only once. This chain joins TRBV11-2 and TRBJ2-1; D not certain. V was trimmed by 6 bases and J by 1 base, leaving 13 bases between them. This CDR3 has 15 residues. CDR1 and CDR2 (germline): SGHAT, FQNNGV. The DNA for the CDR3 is TGTGCCAGCAGGCGAGACTGGGGTTCCTACAATGAGCAGTTCTTC. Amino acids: CASRRDWGSYNEQFF. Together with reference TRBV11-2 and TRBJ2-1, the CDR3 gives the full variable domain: EAGVAQSPRYKIIEKRQSVAFWCNPISGHATLYWYQQILGQGPKLLIQFQNNGVVDDSQLPKDRFSAERLKGVDSTLKIQPAKLEDSAVYLCASRRDWGSYNEQFFGPGTRLTVL.